This T cell receptor (beta chain) stems from a study of CD4 and CD8 cells across lung adenocarcinoma regions. Donors had localized lung adenocarcinoma, a non-small cell lung cancer. TCRdb redid the calling of the PCR reads with MiXCR, one entry per CDR3 protein. Among some 2,000 distinct CDR3 sequences listed, roughly 62% were seen once. Counting both end residues, the CDR3 totals 8 amino acids. The V gene's germline CDR1 is SGDLS and CDR2 YYNGEE. To note about this clonotype: This CDR3 fails to terminate in the conserved phenylalanine or tryptophan, so it likely reflects a read error. It is unclear where the CDR3 begins or ends on the DNA, so no DNA is shown, and the CDR3 is as TCRdb lists it.

Specimen: CD4+ T cells from the margin of a lung tumor. The clonotype was recovered from a female donor with lung adenocarcinoma. The CD4 and CD8 labels of this study may be unreliable. The chain carries TRBV9 and TRBJ2-3; the table's TRBD1 call for D was not verified on the DNA. The CDR3 sequence: CSDRVSPS.